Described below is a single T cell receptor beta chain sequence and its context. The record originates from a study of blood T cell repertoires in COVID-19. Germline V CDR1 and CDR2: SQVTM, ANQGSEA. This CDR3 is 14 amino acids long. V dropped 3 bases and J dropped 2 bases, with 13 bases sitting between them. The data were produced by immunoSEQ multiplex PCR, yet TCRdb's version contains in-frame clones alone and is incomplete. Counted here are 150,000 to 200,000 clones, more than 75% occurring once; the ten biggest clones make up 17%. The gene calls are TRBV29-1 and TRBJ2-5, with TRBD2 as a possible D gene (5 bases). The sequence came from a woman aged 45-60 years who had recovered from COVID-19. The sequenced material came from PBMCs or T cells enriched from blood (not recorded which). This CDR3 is CSVDEDGIQETQYF. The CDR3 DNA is TGCAGCGTTGACGAGGACGGGATACAAGAGACCCAGTACTTC.